The next 27 T cell receptor beta chains were all read from a single sample in a study of blood T cell repertoires in COVID-19. Generated by immunoSEQ multiplex PCR, the TCRdb table keeps only in-frame clones and is missing some. The table records about 250,000 clones, approximately 79% of them present only once. The source material was peripheral blood. The receptors derive from a woman between 40 and 55 years old with active or convalescent COVID-19.

A few counts support this clone. The J gene is TRBJ1-1, the V gene TRBV7-6; no clear D. V was cut by 5 bases and J by 4 bases, with 11 bases left in between. The CDR3 has 13 amino acids. In germline, CDR1 is SGHVS, CDR2 FNYEAQ. The CDR3 nucleotides read TGTGCCAGCAGCCGAGCTCGGAGCACTGAAGCTTTCTTT. Protein product: CASSRARSTEAFF.

V is TRBV7-9 and J is TRBJ1-2, with 10 bases fitting TRBD1. Germline V gene data show CDR1 as SEHNR and CDR2 as FQNEAQ (reference sequence). J gave up 4 bases and V 3 bases, and 5 bases lay outside the gene matches. The CDR3 runs to 15 residues. The CDR3 nucleotides read TGTGCCAGCAGCTTGACAGGGGGCGAGAGCTATGGCTACACCTTC. Translation gives CASSLTGGESYGYTF.

The chain couples TRBV19 to TRBJ2-1, with 8 bases lining up with TRBD1. The CDR3 is made up of 15 amino acids. The V segment lost 7 bases and the J segment 0 bases; nucleotides outside the gene matches: 5. CDR1 is LNHDA, CDR2 SQIVND, per germline (reference sequence). CDR3 DNA sequence: TGTGCCAGTACCCGGACAGGGAGCTCCTACAATGAGCAGTTCTTC. Amino acid sequence: CASTRTGSSYNEQFF. The full variable domain, its missing parts supplied by reference TRBV19 and TRBJ2-1, is DGGITQSPKYLFRKEGQNVTLSCEQNLNHDAMYWYRQDPGQGLRLIYYSQIVNDFQKGDIAEGYSVSREKKESFPLTVTSAQKNPTAFYLCASTRTGSSYNEQFFGPGTRLTVL.

DNA for the CDR3: TGTGCCATCAGTGCTTCTGAGGGTGGCTACACCTTC. Its protein product is CAISASEGGYTF. This sequence joins TRBV10-3 and TRBJ1-2; D ambiguous. V lost 4 bases to trimming and J lost 7 bases, with 10 bases between them. This CDR3 contains 12 residues. Germline CDR1 and CDR2: ENHRY and SYGVKD.

The chain links TRBV6-1 to TRBJ1-5; possible D gene TRBD1, 5 bases. With 2 bases removed from V and 7 bases from J, the gap between germline ends came to 12 bases. Germline CDR1 MNHNS, CDR2 SASEGT. The CDR3 consists of 14 residues. CDR3 sequence: CASSEIGGAQPQHF. CDR3 DNA: TGTGCCAGCAGTGAAATCGGAGGGGCCCAGCCCCAGCATTTT.

The chain links TRBV5-1 to TRBJ1-1; 8 nucleotides agree with TRBD1. Germline CDR1 and CDR2: SGHRS and YFSETQ. This CDR3 is built from 14 residues. V dropped 4 bases and J dropped 3; count of bases not matched to a gene: 5. The CDR3 protein is CASSPQGADTEAFF. As DNA, the CDR3 is TGCGCCAGCAGCCCCCAGGGGGCGGACACTGAAGCTTTCTTT.

The genes are TRBV7-3 and TRBJ2-2; D not certain. V lost 0 bases and J lost 0, with 8 bases in between. The CDR3 totals 16 residues. Germline CDR1 reads SGHTA; CDR2 reads FQGTGA. CDR3 in DNA: TGTGCCAGCAGCTTAACCCAGCGACCGAACACCGGGGAGCTGTTTTTT. This sequence encodes CASSLTQRPNTGELFF.

V gene TRBV10-1 combines with J gene TRBJ1-1, with 8 bases that match TRBD1. The junction had 6 bases not matched to a gene; V was cut back by 5 bases and J by 1 base. Per the germline V gene, CDR1 is WNHNN and CDR2 is SYGVQD (reference sequence). The CDR3 contains 15 residues. The CDR3 nucleotides are TGCGCCAGCAGTATTAAAGGGACAGGGAACACTGAAGCTTTCTTT. It yields the protein CASSIKGTGNTEAFF.

The rearrangement links TRBV5-1 to TRBJ2-5, with 7 positions matching TRBD2. V dropped 6 bases and J dropped 2; count of bases not matched to a gene: 10. From germline, CDR1 is SGHRS and CDR2 YFSETQ. The CDR3 totals 15 residues. DNA of the CDR3: TGCGCCAGCACCACACTCTCGGGAGGACAAGAGACCCAGTACTTC. It translates to CASTTLSGGQETQYF. Supplemented by reference TRBV5-1 and TRBJ2-5, the full variable domain reads KAGVTQTPRYLIKTRGQQVTLSCSPISGHRSVSWYQQTPGQGLQFLFEYFSETQRNKGNFPGRFSGRQFSNSRSEMNVSTLELGDSALYLCASTTLSGGQETQYFGPGTRLLVL.

The chain combines TRBV28 with TRBJ1-2; 8 nucleotides match TRBD1. Germline CDR1 reads MDHEN; CDR2 reads SYDVKM. CDR3 length: 13 amino acids. The trim removed 6 bases at V and 7 bases at J, leaving 7 bases unmatched. The CDR3 sequence: CASRVPGGSGYTF. Written as DNA, the CDR3 is TGTGCCAGCAGAGTTCCAGGGGGCTCTGGCTACACCTTC.

The sample holds a few counts of this clone. This rearrangement joins TRBV7-8 to TRBJ2-7; the D gene is possibly TRBD2 (5 bases). Trimming took off 5 bases at V and 3 bases at J, with 14 bases between the two ends. This CDR3 is built from 14 residues. The germline V gene has CDR1 SGHVS and CDR2 FQNEAQ. As DNA, the CDR3 is TGTGCCAGCAGCCAATCGGGGTCCTACTACGAGCAGTACGTC. Protein sequence: CASSQSGSYYEQYV.

The V and J genes are TRBV6-5 and TRBJ1-1, with TRBD1 as a possible D gene (5 bases). The CDR3 length is 12 residues. Per germline, CDR1 MNHEY and CDR2 SVGAGI. V lost 8 bases and J 1 base, leaving 8 bases between the germline ends. In nucleotides, the CDR3 is TGTGCCAGCGGACAATGGAACACTGAAGCTTTCTTT. This encodes CASGQWNTEAFF.

V is TRBV4-1 and J is TRBJ1-1, with 7 bases aligning to TRBD1. J gave up 0 bases and V 1 base, and 20 bases lay outside the gene matches. The length of the CDR3 is 21 residues. Germline CDR1 reads MGHRA; CDR2 reads YSYEKL. In DNA, the CDR3 is TGCGCCAGCAGCCAAGGGCAGGCAAAACAGGGGCGGGGGGGAATGAACACTGAAGCTTTCTTT. It codes for CASSQGQAKQGRGGMNTEAFF.

The chain carries TRBV5-1 and TRBJ2-3; 8 positions agree with TRBD1. V was clipped by 0 bases and J by 5 bases; unmatched bases: 8. The CDR3 runs to 16 residues. Looked up from germline, CDR1 is SGHRS and CDR2 is YFSETQ. The CDR3: CASSLAGGVLVDTQYF. The CDR3 DNA follows: TGCGCCAGCAGCTTGGCAGGGGGCGTTCTCGTAGATACGCAGTATTTT.

V and J are TRBV9 and TRBJ2-3; D call uncertain. The V gene lost 2 bases and the J gene lost 0 bases, with 4 bases spanning the gap. The CDR3 is 13 residues long. Germline CDR1 is SGDLS and CDR2 is YYNGEE. CDR3 protein: CASSVPSTDTQYF. CDR3 DNA: TGTGCCAGCAGCGTTCCTAGCACAGATACGCAGTATTTT.

The chain uses TRBV19 and TRBJ1-6; 8 nucleotides match TRBD1. Germline CDR1 and CDR2: LNHDA and SQIVND (reference sequence). The ends lost 3 bases at V and 8 bases at J; junction bases unmatched: 6. The CDR3 runs 15 residues. CDR3 in amino acids: CASSIRTGSDSPLHF. The CDR3 DNA is TGTGCCAGTAGTATCCGGACAGGGAGCGATTCACCCCTCCACTTT. Filled out from reference TRBV19 and TRBJ1-6, the complete variable domain reads DGGITQSPKYLFRKEGQNVTLSCEQNLNHDAMYWYRQDPGQGLRLIYYSQIVNDFQKGDIAEGYSVSREKKESFPLTVTSAQKNPTAFYLCASSIRTGSDSPLHFGNGTRLTVT.

The V and J genes are TRBV6-4 and TRBJ1-5, with D tentatively TRBD1 (6 bases). Germline V gene lookup returns CDR1 MRHNA and CDR2 SNTAGT. V was trimmed by 2 bases and J by 3 bases, leaving 17 bases between them. The CDR3 is 17 amino acids. CDR3 loop: CASSDGTGKNSNQPQHF. For the CDR3, the DNA is TGTGCCAGCAGTGACGGCACAGGGAAAAATTCCAATCAGCCCCAGCATTTT.

This clone was found once. This rearrangement joins TRBV21-1 to TRBJ2-5; the table calls TRBD1, which could not be checked here. TRBV21-1 represents a pseudogene. The CDR3 spans 14 residues. DNA of the CDR3: TGTGCCAGCAGCAAAGAGGACAGGGGGGAGACCCAGTACTTC. Encoded protein: CASSKEDRGETQYF.

This clone was observed a handful of times. The chain carries TRBV25-1 and TRBJ1-1, with D unresolved. The CDR3 consists of 14 residues. V dropped 1 base and J dropped 11 bases, with 17 bases sitting between them. Germline V gives CDR1 MGHDK, CDR2 SYGVNS. This chain's CDR3 is CASSELDWSARAFF. The CDR3 DNA follows: TGTGCCAGCAGTGAATTGGATTGGTCCGCGCGGGCTTTCTTT.

This clone turned up a few times. V usage is TRBV18 and J usage is TRBJ1-3, with TRBD1 matching over 8 bases. CDR1 KGHSH and CDR2 LQKENI come from the germline V gene. After removal of 3 bases from V and 7 bases from J, the junction contained 2 bases not matched to a gene. This CDR3 has 13 amino acids. The CDR3: CASSPRDRNTIYF. DNA of the CDR3: TGTGCCAGCTCACCGCGGGACAGGAACACCATATATTTT.

The chain uses TRBV4-1 and TRBJ1-1, with TRBD1 identical over 7 bases. The CDR3 covers 16 residues. The ends lost 2 bases at V and 3 bases at J; junction bases unmatched: 9. Per the germline V gene, CDR1 is MGHRA and CDR2 is YSYEKL. CDR3 coding DNA: TGCGCCAGCAGCCAAAATAGGGGGCTTGTATACACTGAAGCTTTCTTT. The encoded protein is CASSQNRGLVYTEAFF.

J is TRBJ2-3 and V is TRBV11-3, with D perhaps TRBD2 (7 bases). This CDR3 comprises 16 residues. V dropped 0 bases and J dropped 4 bases, with 14 bases sitting between them. The germline CDR1 and CDR2 sequences are SGHNT and YENEEA. The CDR3, as DNA: TGTGCCAGCAGCTTAGAAGGGGGGGGCCGACCAGATACGCAGTATTTT. It encodes CASSLEGGGRPDTQYF.

The chain carries TRBV28 and TRBJ1-5, with TRBD1 identical over 10 bases. V trimming: 5 bases; J trimming: 0 bases; junction bases outside the gene matches: 7. The CDR3 is 17 residues long. Germline CDR1 is MDHEN and CDR2 is SYDVKM. Here the CDR3 reads CASSPLDRGYSNQPQHF. The CDR3 nucleotides are TGTGCCAGCAGTCCATTGGACAGGGGGTATAGCAATCAGCCCCAGCATTTT.

V usage is TRBV20-1 and J usage is TRBJ2-3; D unclear. The CDR3 contains 13 residues. The germline CDR1 and CDR2 sequences are DFQATT and SNEGSKA (reference sequence). The V end was cut by 3 bases, the J end by 0 bases, with 7 bases between. The CDR3 sequence: CSASSLSTDTQYF. For the CDR3, the DNA is TGCAGTGCTAGTTCCCTGAGCACAGATACGCAGTATTTT.

This chain connects TRBV13 to TRBJ2-5; D perhaps matches TRBD2 (5 bases). The ends were cut back, 5 bases at V and 4 bases at J, with 20 bases in the middle. This CDR3 is built from 16 residues. Germline V lookup: CDR1 PRHDT, CDR2 FYEKMQ (reference sequence). This CDR3 is CASSPEILARRETQYF. The CDR3 DNA is TGTGCCAGCAGCCCCGAAATATTAGCGCGGCGAGAGACCCAGTACTTC.

This chain joins TRBV6-6 and TRBJ1-6; 8 nucleotides align to TRBD1. Germline V gene data show CDR1 as MNHNY and CDR2 as SVGAGI (reference sequence). The V and J ends lost 6 bases and 7 bases, in that order; junction bases with no gene match: 5. The length of the CDR3 is 14 residues. In DNA, the CDR3 is TGTGCCAGCAGGACAGGGGCTAGGAATTCACCCCTCCACTTT. This encodes CASRTGARNSPLHF.

The chain joins TRBV4-1 to TRBJ1-2; the match to TRBD1 covers 9 bases. CDR3 length equals 15 residues. J gave up 1 base and V 1 base, and 1 base lay outside the gene matches. The germline V gene encodes CDR1 MGHRA and CDR2 YSYEKL. CDR3: CASSQGTGVNYGYTF. CDR3 nucleotides: TGCGCCAGCAGCCAAGGGACAGGGGTTAACTATGGCTACACCTTC.